This TCR beta chain came from a study of T cells in localized non-small cell lung cancer. On this clone: The target antigen is unknown.

Germline lookup yields CDR1 MGHRA and CDR2 YSYEKL. After removal of 1 base from V and 7 bases from J, the junction contained 3 bases not matched to a gene. The CDR3 totals 14 residues. The study, taken as a whole, reports: The highest T cell clonality was in uninvolved adjacent lung, above tumor. Paired adjacent lung recovered a median approximately 57 of the top 100 tumor clones.

Data came from immunoSEQ multiplex PCR; TCRdb stores just in-frame clones and leaves some out. Found here are around 25,000 clones, around 90% of them singletons; the top ten hold about 16%. This chain links TRBV4-1 with TRBJ1-4; 7 bases align to TRBD1. The input for sequencing was peripheral blood, taken before any cancer treatment. This TCR was sampled from a man aged 35-75 years with stage III squamous cell lung carcinoma. DNA for the CDR3: TGCGCCAGCAGCCAAGCAGGGGGAGTTGAAAAACTGTTTTTT. Translation: CASSQAGGVEKLFF.